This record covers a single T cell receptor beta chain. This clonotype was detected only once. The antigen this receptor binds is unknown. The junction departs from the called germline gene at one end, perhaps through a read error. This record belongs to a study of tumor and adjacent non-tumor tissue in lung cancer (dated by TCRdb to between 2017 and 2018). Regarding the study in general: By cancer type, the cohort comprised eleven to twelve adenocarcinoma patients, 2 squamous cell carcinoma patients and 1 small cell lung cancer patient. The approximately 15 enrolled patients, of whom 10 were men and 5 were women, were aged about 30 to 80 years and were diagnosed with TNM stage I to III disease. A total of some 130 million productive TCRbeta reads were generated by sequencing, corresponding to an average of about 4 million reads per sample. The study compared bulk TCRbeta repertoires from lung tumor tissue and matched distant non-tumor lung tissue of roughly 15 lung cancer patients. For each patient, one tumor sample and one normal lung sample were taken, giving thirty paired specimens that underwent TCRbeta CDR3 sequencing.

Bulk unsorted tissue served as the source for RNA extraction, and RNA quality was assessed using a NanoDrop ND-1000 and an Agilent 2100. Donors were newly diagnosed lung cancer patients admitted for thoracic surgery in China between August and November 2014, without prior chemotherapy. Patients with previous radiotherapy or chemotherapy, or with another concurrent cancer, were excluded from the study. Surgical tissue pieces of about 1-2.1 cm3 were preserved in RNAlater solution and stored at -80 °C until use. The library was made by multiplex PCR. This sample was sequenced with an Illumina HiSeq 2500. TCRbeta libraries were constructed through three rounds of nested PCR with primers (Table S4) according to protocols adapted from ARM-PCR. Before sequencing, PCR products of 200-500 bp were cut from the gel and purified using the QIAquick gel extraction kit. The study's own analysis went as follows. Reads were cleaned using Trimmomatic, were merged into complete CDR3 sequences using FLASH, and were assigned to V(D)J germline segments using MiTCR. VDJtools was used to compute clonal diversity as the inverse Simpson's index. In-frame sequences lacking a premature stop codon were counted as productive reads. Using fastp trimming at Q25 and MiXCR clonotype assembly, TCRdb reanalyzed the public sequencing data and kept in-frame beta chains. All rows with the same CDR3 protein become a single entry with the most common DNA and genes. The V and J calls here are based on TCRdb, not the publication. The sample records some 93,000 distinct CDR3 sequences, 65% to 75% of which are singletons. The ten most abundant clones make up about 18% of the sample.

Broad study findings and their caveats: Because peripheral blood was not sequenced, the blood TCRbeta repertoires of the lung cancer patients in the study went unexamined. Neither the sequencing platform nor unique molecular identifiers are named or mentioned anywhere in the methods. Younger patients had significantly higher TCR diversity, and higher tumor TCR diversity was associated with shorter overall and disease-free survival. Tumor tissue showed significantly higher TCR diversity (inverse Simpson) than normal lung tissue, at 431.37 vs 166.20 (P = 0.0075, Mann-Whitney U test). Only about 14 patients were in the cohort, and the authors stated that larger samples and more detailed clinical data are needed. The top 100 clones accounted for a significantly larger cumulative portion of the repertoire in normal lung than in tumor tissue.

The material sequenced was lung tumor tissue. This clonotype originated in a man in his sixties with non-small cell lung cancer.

This receptor has the CDR3 CASSVRILGTDTQYF. The DNA reads as follows: TGTGCCAGCAGCGTCAGGATATTGGGCACAGATACGCAATATTTT. Rearrangement joined TRBV6-1 to TRBJ2-3; the D gene is unclear. Reading the germline V gene gives CDR1 MNHNS and CDR2 SASEGT. The CDR3, cysteine through phenylalanine, is 15 amino acids long. Only CDR3 DNA remains: 45 bases, in frame from the first base.